This TCR beta chain was recorded in a study of OX40 agonist ivuxolimab in advanced cancers. On the study more broadly: Patient treatment consisted of intravenous ivuxolimab administration every 2 weeks at 0.01 to 10 mg/kg. Participants averaged roughly 57 years of age (range about 23 to 80) and were roughly 83% male.

On this clone itself: Its antigen is not known.

Germline V gene data show CDR1 as KGHSH and CDR2 as LQKENI. The CDR3 has 14 amino acids. The V and J ends lost 2 bases and 0 bases respectively, with 5 bases between them. Regarding the study as a whole: At doses 0.1 to 3.0 mg/kg, CD4+ and CD8+ clones expanded.

Repertoires were generated with immunoSEQ multiplex PCR, while TCRdb's copy carries only in-frame clones and drops some. The data contain roughly 87,000 clones, around 90% of them seen just once; the ten biggest clones take up 8.4%. The TCR comes from an adult with an advanced solid tumor such as melanoma, head and neck, liver or kidney cancer. The chain uses TRBV18 and TRBJ1-5; a weak D match, TRBD1 (5 bases). Specimen: CD4+ or CD8+ T cells sorted from blood, collected in a trial of the OX40 agonist ivuxolimab. CDR3 sequence: CASSPGASNQPQHF. For the CDR3, the DNA is TGTGCCAGCTCACCAGGGGCTAGCAATCAGCCCCAGCATTTT.